These T cell receptor beta chains were read from a single sample in a study of T cells after yellow fever vaccination. TCRdb reprocessed the 5' RACE reads via MiXCR and lists one record per CDR3 protein. The sample has some 240,000 distinct CDR3 sequences, over 3% seen once. Sequenced material: PBMCs, taken 15 days after the yellow fever booster vaccination. The origin of the receptors is a man aged 18 to 35 who received the YFV17D yellow fever vaccine. Each CDR3 is given with its conserved first and last residue. The order of the fields is V gene, D gene, J gene, clone size, CDR3 protein, CDR3 DNA. The D gene is left open where the match is weak. For some rows the clone size is stated as once, few or many, or as a class when expanded; others skip it.

V: TRBV5-1; D: TRBD1; J: TRBJ2-6; size: many; CDR3: CASSLVGQRLSGANVLTF; DNA: TGCGCCAGCAGCTTGGTGGGACAGAGACTCTCTGGGGCCAACGTCCTGACTTTC
V: TRBV4-2; D: TRBD2; J: TRBJ2-1; size: many; CDR3: CASSQDRRGGEFF; DNA: TGTGCCAGCAGCCAAGACCGTCGCGGGGGGGAGTTCTTC
V: TRBV6-5; D: NA; J: TRBJ2-3; size: many; CDR3: CASRAGSITDTQYF; DNA: TGTGCCAGCAGGGCAGGGTCTATCACAGATACGCAGTATTTT
V: TRBV12-3/TRBV12-4; D: NA; J: TRBJ1-4; size: many; CDR3: CASSLDEPKKLFF; DNA: TGTGCCAGCAGTTTGGACGAGCCCAAAAAACTGTTTTTT
V: TRBV5-1; D: TRBD1; J: TRBJ1-1; size: many; CDR3: CASSPGQGAGTEAFF; DNA: TGCGCCAGCAGCCCAGGACAGGGGGCGGGCACTGAAGCTTTCTTT
V: TRBV28; D: NA; J: TRBJ2-7; size: many; CDR3: CASSLQGPPGFREQYF; DNA: TGTGCCAGCAGTCTCCAGGGGCCACCCGGGTTCCGCGAGCAGTACTTC
V: TRBV5-1; D: TRBD1; J: TRBJ1-1; size: few; CDR3: CASRTVPQGAKEAFF; DNA: TGCGCCAGCAGAACCGTCCCACAGGGGGCAAAGGAGGCTTTCTTT
V: TRBV6-1; D: TRBD1; J: TRBJ1-4; size: many; CDR3: CASRRPGQGSEKLFF; DNA: TGTGCCAGCAGGAGACCGGGACAGGGGAGCGAAAAACTGTTTTTT
V: TRBV5-4; D: TRBD2; J: TRBJ2-1; size: few; CDR3: CASSLVGTSGNEQFF; DNA: TGTGCCAGCAGCTTGGTAGGGACTAGCGGTAATGAGCAGTTCTTC
V: TRBV5-4; D: TRBD2; J: TRBJ2-3; size: NA; CDR3: CASTRTSGGSRVDTQYF; DNA: TGTGCCAGCACCCGGACTAGCGGGGGCTCCCGGGTAGATACGCAGTATTTT
V: TRBV20-1; D: NA; J: TRBJ2-3; size: many; CDR3: CSAATPGDVTDTQYF; DNA: TGCAGTGCCGCTACCCCCGGGGACGTCACAGATACGCAGTATTTT
V: TRBV4-3; D: TRBD2; J: TRBJ2-1; size: many; CDR3: CASSQDSAGGYNEQFF; DNA: TGCGCCAGCAGCCAAGATTCCGCGGGGGGGTACAATGAGCAGTTCTTC
V: TRBV7-6; D: NA; J: TRBJ2-2; size: NA; CDR3: CASSLTGPGELFF; DNA: TGTGCCAGCAGCCTCACAGGGCCCGGGGAGCTGTTTTTT
V: TRBV9; D: NA; J: TRBJ1-1; size: many; CDR3: CASSVVDWGTEAFF; DNA: TGTGCCAGCAGCGTTGTGGACTGGGGCACTGAAGCTTTCTTT
V: TRBV7-8; D: NA; J: TRBJ1-1; size: few; CDR3: CASSLPLANTEAFF; DNA: TGTGCCAGCAGCTTGCCGTTGGCTAACACTGAAGCTTTCTTT
V: TRBV5-6; D: NA; J: TRBJ2-6; size: many; CDR3: CASSLGLGWANVLTF; DNA: TGTGCCAGCAGCTTGGGACTAGGCTGGGCCAACGTCCTGACTTTC
V: TRBV11-2; D: NA; J: TRBJ2-1; size: many; CDR3: CASSLPPQQFF; DNA: TGTGCCAGCAGCTTGCCCCCTCAACAGTTCTTC
V: TRBV7-9; D: NA; J: TRBJ2-3; size: NA; CDR3: CASTGIDTQYF; DNA: TGTGCCAGCACTGGGATAGATACGCAGTATTTT
V: TRBV6-6; D: NA; J: TRBJ2-7; size: many; CDR3: CASSYARKYEQYF; DNA: TGTGCCAGCAGTTACGCCAGAAAATACGAGCAGTACTTC
V: TRBV7-5; D: NA; J: TRBJ2-7; size: NA; CDR3: CISVPDRGSRVEGYEQYF; DNA: NA
V: TRBV5-1; D: NA; J: TRBJ2-5; size: NA; CDR3: CASSSSPDGETQYF; DNA: TGCGCCAGCAGCTCCTCCCCCGACGGGGAGACCCAGTACTTC
V: TRBV5-1; D: NA; J: TRBJ1-1; size: many; CDR3: CASSLASYTEAFF; DNA: TGCGCCAGCAGCTTGGCTAGCTACACTGAAGCTTTCTTT
V: TRBV5-5; D: NA; J: TRBJ1-2; size: few; CDR3: CASSPDRAKLTF; DNA: TGTGCCAGCAGCCCGGACCGGGCCAAGCTCACCTTC
V: TRBV3-1; D: NA; J: TRBJ1-5; size: many; CDR3: CASSQNIREEQPQHF; DNA: TGTGCCAGCAGCCAAAATATCCGGGAGGAACAGCCCCAGCATTTT
V: TRBV7-9; D: NA; J: TRBJ1-1; size: many; CDR3: CASITVEGTNTEAFF; DNA: TGTGCCAGCATCACGGTGGAGGGCACGAACACTGAAGCTTTCTTT
V: TRBV2; D: NA; J: TRBJ1-2; size: many; CDR3: CASPTDKRGYTF; DNA: TGTGCCAGCCCAACCGACAAGAGGGGCTACACCTTC
V: TRBV20-1; D: NA; J: TRBJ2-3; size: many; CDR3: CSAPKQPSTDTQYF; DNA: TGCAGTGCTCCTAAGCAGCCTAGCACAGATACGCAGTATTTT
V: TRBV7-9; D: NA; J: TRBJ2-1; size: many; CDR3: CASSLAAGRNNEQFF; DNA: TGTGCCAGCAGCTTAGCTGCGGGACGGAACAATGAGCAGTTCTTC
V: TRBV6-5; D: TRBD2; J: TRBJ2-7; size: many; CDR3: CASTPGGIPYEQYF; DNA: TGTGCCAGCACGCCCGGGGGGATACCCTACGAGCAGTACTTC
V: TRBV9; D: TRBD1; J: TRBJ1-1; size: many; CDR3: CASSVVPGGRTEAFF; DNA: TGTGCCAGCAGCGTAGTACCAGGGGGCCGAACTGAAGCTTTCTTT
V: TRBV10-3; D: NA; J: TRBJ2-5; size: NA; CDR3: CAISERKGETQYF; DNA: TGTGCCATCAGTGAGAGGAAGGGAGAGACCCAGTACTTC
V: TRBV10-1; D: NA; J: TRBJ1-5; size: many; CDR3: CASSESGIQPQHF; DNA: TGCGCCAGCAGTGAGTCAGGTATTCAGCCCCAGCATTTT
V: TRBV5-6; D: TRBD1; J: TRBJ2-5; size: many; CDR3: CASSQGTGGFVTQYF; DNA: TGTGCCAGCAGCCAAGGGACAGGGGGGTTTGTGACCCAGTACTTC
V: TRBV4-1; D: NA; J: TRBJ2-1; size: NA; CDR3: CASSQDPRVSYNEQFF; DNA: TGCGCCAGCAGCCAAGATCCTAGGGTCTCCTACAATGAGCAGTTCTTC
V: TRBV4-2; D: NA; J: TRBJ2-1; size: few; CDR3: CASSQMAGEQFF; DNA: TGTGCCAGCAGCCAAATGGCGGGGGAGCAGTTCTTC
V: TRBV6-5; D: NA; J: TRBJ1-5; size: NA; CDR3: CASSYGANQPQHF; DNA: TGTGCCAGCAGTTACGGGGCTAATCAGCCCCAGCATTTT
V: TRBV15; D: NA; J: TRBJ1-2; size: many; CDR3: CATRLNDESGTYHLYGYTF; DNA: TGTGCCACCCGTCTTAATGACGAGTCCGGGACGTACCACCTCTATGGCTACACCTTC
V: TRBV29-1; D: NA; J: TRBJ2-3; size: many; CDR3: CSVAGARDTQYF; DNA: TGCAGCGTTGCAGGGGCCCGAGATACGCAGTATTTT
V: TRBV5-1; D: NA; J: TRBJ1-5; size: many; CDR3: CASSLGRAGQPQHF; DNA: TGCGCCAGCAGCTTGGGCCGCGCCGGTCAGCCCCAGCATTTT
V: TRBV7-9; D: NA; J: TRBJ2-6; size: few; CDR3: CASSLAFGVLLTF; DNA: TGTGCCAGCAGCTTAGCGTTCGGGGTCCTCCTGACTTTC
V: TRBV27; D: TRBD1; J: TRBJ2-1; size: many; CDR3: CASSFLATGYRNEQFF; DNA: TGTGCCAGCAGTTTCTTGGCGACAGGGTATAGGAATGAGCAGTTCTTC
V: TRBV5-4; D: TRBD2; J: TRBJ2-5; size: many; CDR3: CASSFGLAGASQETQYF; DNA: TGTGCCAGCAGCTTTGGACTAGCGGGGGCCTCCCAAGAGACCCAGTACTTC
V: TRBV12-3/TRBV12-4; D: TRBD2; J: TRBJ2-3; size: many; CDR3: CASSQTSGTFTDTQYF; DNA: TGTGCCAGCAGCCAGACTAGCGGAACTTTCACAGATACGCAGTATTTT
V: TRBV5-1; D: NA; J: TRBJ2-2; size: many; CDR3: CASSPQTGTLTGELFF; DNA: TGCGCCAGCAGCCCTCAGACCGGGACTCTTACCGGGGAGCTGTTTTTT